A single sample gave rise to the 27 T cell receptor beta chains below, sequenced in a study of response to subunit inactivated influenza vaccine. TCRdb analysed the RT-PCR reads with MiXCR anew, one entry per CDR3 protein. The sample lists about 530,000 distinct CDR3 sequences, 12% occurring once. Sample: PBMCs from blood, taken on the day of vaccination. The receptors stem from a man between 45 and 60 years old who received an inactivated influenza vaccine.

This clonotype has more than one count but fewer than ten. This chain connects TRBV7-8 to TRBJ1-2, with D hard to call. CDR1 and CDR2 (germline): SGHVS, FQNEAQ. V lost 0 bases and J 2 bases, leaving 10 bases between the germline ends. The CDR3 sequence is 15 residues long. CDR3 DNA: TGTGCCAGCAGCTTAGCCGGCCTTGGGAACTATGGCTACACCTTC. Amino acid sequence: CASSLAGLGNYGYTF. Variable domain in full (rest from reference TRBV7-8 and TRBJ1-2): GAGVSQSPRYKVAKRGQDVALRCDPISGHVSLFWYQQALGQGPEFLTYFQNEAQLDKSGLPSDRFFAERPEGSVSTLKIQRTQQEDSAVYLCASSLAGLGNYGYTFGSGTRLTVV.

This chain uses TRBV11-3 with TRBJ2-1, with D possibly TRBD2 on 6 matching bases. This CDR3 is 15 amino acids long. Trimming shortened V by 7 bases and J by 5 bases, and 18 bases separated the two germline ends. In germline, CDR1 is SGHNT, CDR2 YENEEA. This chain's CDR3 is CASTNSRGSNNEQFF. The CDR3 DNA sequence: TGTGCCAGCACCAATTCTCGGGGGAGTAACAATGAGCAGTTCTTC. Variable domain in full (rest from reference TRBV11-3 and TRBJ2-1): EAGVVQSPRYKIIEKKQPVAFWCNPISGHNTLYWYLQNLGQGPELLIRYENEEAVDDSQLPKDRFSAERLKGVDSTLKIQPAELGDSAVYLCASTNSRGSNNEQFFGPGTRLTVL.

The rearrangement joins TRBV6-1 to TRBJ2-7; 10 positions agree with TRBD1. CDR3 size: 15 residues. The ends lost 3 bases at V and 5 bases at J; junction bases unmatched: 7. The germline CDR1 and CDR2 sequences are MNHNS and SASEGT. The CDR3 DNA is TGTGCCAGCAGTGAGTCCACCGGGACAGGGGACGAGCAGTACTTC. Amino acids: CASSESTGTGDEQYF.

The chain uses TRBV24-1 and TRBJ2-3, with D possibly matching TRBD1 (6 bases). The V end was cut by 1 base, the J end by 5 bases, with 15 bases between. CDR1 and CDR2 from the germline V gene are KGHDR and SFDVKD. The CDR3 has 16 residues. CDR3 coding DNA: TGTGCCACCAGTGATTTAGGGCAGGGGCATGGAGATACGCAGTATTTT. Amino acids: CATSDLGQGHGDTQYF.

A few counts support this clonotype. V is TRBV12-3 or TRBV12-4 and J is TRBJ1-6; D ambiguous. V was clipped by 1 base and J by 6 bases, with 10 bases between them. This CDR3 contains 15 residues. The CDR3 region is CASSLDSLRNSPLHF. In DNA, the CDR3 is TGTGCCAGCAGTTTAGACAGCCTTCGTAATTCACCCCTCCACTTT.

This clonotype was seen a handful of times. The rearrangement links TRBV18 to TRBJ2-3, with D perhaps matching TRBD2 (6 bases). The CDR3 has 15 residues. Germline values: CDR1 KGHSH, CDR2 LQKENI. Between the trimmed V and J ends, which lost 8 bases and 1 base, there was a span of 16 bases. CDR3 sequence: CASTTGSTGTDTQYF. The CDR3 nucleotides read TGTGCCAGCACAACCGGGAGCACCGGCACAGATACGCAGTATTTT.

The J gene is TRBJ2-1, the V gene TRBV20-1; no clear D gene. Germline assignment: CDR1 DFQATT and CDR2 SNEGSKA (reference sequence). This CDR3 spans 12 amino acids. V dropped 4 bases and J dropped 3 bases, with 7 bases sitting between them. CDR3 sequence reads: CSAIYNYNEQFF. The CDR3, as DNA: TGCAGTGCTATTTACAACTACAATGAGCAGTTCTTC.

This clonotype occurred a few times. The chain couples TRBV5-1 to TRBJ2-3; 10 nucleotides line up with TRBD2. CDR1 and CDR2 (germline): SGHRS, YFSETQ. Unmatched junction bases numbered 16, after V lost 4 bases and J lost 2 bases. The CDR3 is 19 amino acids. The CDR3 nucleotides read TGCGCCAGCAGCCCTGGACTAGCGGACCTAAAAGACATCACAGATACGCAGTATTTT. Translated, it gives CASSPGLADLKDITDTQYF.

This clonotype was seen repeatedly, ten times or more. The chain recombines TRBV27 with TRBJ2-1, with a tentative D call TRBD2 (6 bases). V shed 2 bases and J shed 2 bases, with 10 bases lying between them. The germline gives CDR1 MNHEY, CDR2 SMNVEV (reference sequence). The CDR3 is 15 residues long. CDR3 in amino acids: CASSLGTETYNEQFF. DNA for the CDR3: TGTGCCAGCAGTTTAGGGACTGAGACCTACAATGAGCAGTTCTTC.

This clonotype occurred many times. The chain couples TRBV28 to TRBJ2-6; D ambiguous. The CDR3 loop spans 13 amino acids. The V gene's germline CDR1 is MDHEN and CDR2 SYDVKM. Trimming took off 2 bases at V and 2 bases at J, with 1 base between the two ends. Here the CDR3 DNA reads TGTGCCAGCAGTTTACCTGGGGCCAACGTCCTGACTTTC. The encoded protein is CASSLPGANVLTF.

This clonotype was counted between two and nine times. This chain connects TRBV5-1 to TRBJ1-5; no reliable D call. The V end was cut by 4 bases, the J end by 5 bases, with 13 bases between. This CDR3 spans 14 amino acids. Germline V gene data show CDR1 as SGHRS and CDR2 as YFSETQ. Written as DNA, the CDR3 is TGCGCCAGCAGCCCGAGACCGGGAGATCAGCCCCAGCATTTT. This translates into CASSPRPGDQPQHF.

CDR3 loop: CSARDTRAGERQPQHF. The DNA for the CDR3 is TGCAGTGCTAGAGATACCAGGGCAGGGGAGAGGCAGCCCCAGCATTTT. V gene TRBV20-1 combines with J gene TRBJ1-5; TRBD1 is a possible D gene (6 bases). The germline V gene has CDR1 DFQATT and CDR2 SNEGSKA (reference sequence). This CDR3 region has 16 residues. V gave up 0 bases and J gave up 7 bases, with 19 bases separating them.

The gene calls are TRBV29-1 and TRBJ2-5; 7 bases fit TRBD2. The germline gives CDR1 SQVTM, CDR2 ANQGSEA. Unmatched junction bases numbered 17, after V lost 7 bases and J lost 9 bases. The CDR3 loop spans 14 amino acids. In DNA form, the CDR3 reads TGCAGCGCCGGGCGATTCCAGGGCCGGGGGGCCCAGTACTTC. Protein sequence: CSAGRFQGRGAQYF.

Many counts were recorded for this clonotype. The chain employs TRBV10-3 and TRBJ2-1, with TRBD1 matching 11 bases. The germline V gene has CDR1 ENHRY and CDR2 SYGVKD. After removal of 3 bases from V and 6 bases from J, the junction contained 4 bases not matched to a gene. The CDR3 totals 15 residues. CDR3 loop: CAISDRDRGSNEQFF. The DNA of the CDR3 is TGTGCCATCAGTGATCGGGACAGGGGGAGCAATGAGCAGTTCTTC.

This clonotype appeared a few times. This chain uses TRBV29-1 with TRBJ2-2; tentatively, D is TRBD1 or TRBD2 (5 bases each). The CDR3 length is 14 residues. Germline loops: CDR1 SQVTM, CDR2 ANQGSEA. Trimming cost V 6 bases and J 5 bases, with 16 bases left between them. The CDR3 is CSVSPGLWTGELFF. CDR3 in DNA: TGCAGCGTCTCCCCGGGGCTGTGGACCGGGGAGCTGTTTTTT.

The J gene is TRBJ2-7, the V gene TRBV7-2; D remains unclear. The V and J ends lost 1 base and 2 bases respectively, with 9 bases between them. Germline loops: CDR1 SGHTA, CDR2 FQGNSA. This CDR3 has 14 amino acids. The CDR3 bases are TGTGCCAGCAGCTTAGTCGTCCTCCCCTACGAGCAGTACTTC. It codes for CASSLVVLPYEQYF.

The chain links TRBV24-1 to TRBJ2-1; maybe TRBD2 (6 bases). CDR1 and CDR2 from the germline V gene are KGHDR and SFDVKD. This CDR3 is built from 22 residues. V dropped 0 bases and J dropped 1 base, with 27 bases sitting between them. The CDR3 nucleotides read TGTGCCACCAGTGATTTGCAAGGGGCAGCGGGCACGAAACGAGATTCCTACAATGAGCAGTTCTTC. Translating gives CATSDLQGAAGTKRDSYNEQFF.

This clonotype was recorded a few times. This sequence joins TRBV9 and TRBJ2-5; 7 bases map to TRBD2. Looked up from germline, CDR1 is SGDLS and CDR2 is YYNGEE. The V segment lost 4 bases and the J segment 2 bases; nucleotides outside the gene matches: 11. The CDR3 totals 16 residues. The CDR3, as DNA: TGTGCCAGCAGCCAAAGACCTAGCGGCCAACAAGAGACCCAGTACTTC. This codes for CASSQRPSGQQETQYF.

Points on this clonotype: A read error may be the cause here, since a much bigger clone is one base away. V usage is TRBV20-1 and J usage is TRBJ1-5, with 7 bases identical to TRBD1. This CDR3 region has 14 residues. CDR1 is DFQATT, CDR2 SNEGSKA, per germline (reference sequence). DNA for the CDR3: TGCAGTGCCCCGACAGGGACCAGCAATCATCCCCAGCATTTT. It codes for CSAPTGTSNHPQHF.

Details on this clonotype: One junction end disagrees with the germline gene, perhaps due to a read error. This sequence joins TRBV12-3 or TRBV12-4 and TRBJ2-3; 13 positions match TRBD2. There are 21 residues in the CDR3. The CDR3 reads CTSSPPIAGLAGRLSTDTQYF. CDR3 DNA: TGTACCAGCAGTCCTCCAATAGCGGGACTAGCGGGAAGGCTCAGCACAGATACGCAGTATTTT.

The chain links TRBV6-5 to TRBJ2-7, with 8 bases identical to TRBD2. Germline V CDR1 and CDR2: MNHEY, SVGAGI. This CDR3 region has 17 residues. The junction had 10 bases not matched to a gene; V was cut back by 2 bases and J by 1 base. The CDR3 sequence: CASSYPAVLAGSYEQYF. In DNA, the CDR3 is TGTGCCAGCAGTTACCCGGCCGTCTTAGCGGGGTCCTACGAGCAGTACTTC.

This clonotype appeared many times. CDR3 coding DNA: TGTGCCATCAGTGAGTCCTTGGGCGTTGGGGTCTCCGAGCAGTACTTC. Its protein is CAISESLGVGVSEQYF. The chain uses TRBV10-3 and TRBJ2-7; D unclear. This CDR3 is built from 16 residues. The V gene's germline CDR1 is ENHRY and CDR2 SYGVKD. V lost 0 bases and J 6 bases, leaving 18 bases between the germline ends.

The rearrangement uses TRBV7-2 and TRBJ2-5, with D uncertain. Germline V gives CDR1 SGHTA, CDR2 FQGNSA. V lost 0 bases and J lost 3, with 8 bases in between. The CDR3 consists of 14 residues. The CDR3 protein is CASSLAARKETQYF. The CDR3 DNA follows: TGTGCCAGCAGCTTAGCGGCGAGGAAAGAGACCCAGTACTTC.

The chain recombines TRBV7-9 with TRBJ1-2; D is possibly TRBD1 (5 bases). Germline CDR1 and CDR2: SEHNR and FQNEAQ (reference sequence). V dropped 4 bases and J dropped 4 bases, with 13 bases sitting between them. This CDR3 is 14 amino acids long. The CDR3 DNA is TGTGCCAGCAGCTCAGACAGCCACCCCTATGGCTACACCTTC. Residues: CASSSDSHPYGYTF.

This rearrangement joins TRBV7-2 to TRBJ2-1; tentative D call: TRBD2 (7 bases). CDR1 SGHTA and CDR2 FQGNSA come from the germline V gene. V lost 5 bases, J lost 8 bases, and 16 bases lay in between. The CDR3 has 14 amino acids. CDR3 sequence: CASSPRGRGYEQFF. Written as DNA, the CDR3 is TGTGCCAGCAGCCCTAGGGGGAGGGGGTATGAGCAGTTCTTC.

In its sample, this clonotype was seen a few times. The chain uses TRBV12-3 or TRBV12-4 and TRBJ2-1, with TRBD2 identical over 7 bases. V was pared by 5 bases and J by 2 bases, with 3 bases of the junction left unmatched. The CDR3 runs to 14 residues. DNA of the CDR3: TGTGCCAGCAGTCGGGGGGAGGCCTACAATGAGCAGTTCTTC. Protein sequence: CASSRGEAYNEQFF.

Ten or more counts support this clonotype. The J gene is TRBJ2-1, the V gene TRBV12-3 or TRBV12-4, with D possibly being TRBD1 or TRBD2 (6 bases each). The CDR3 has 13 amino acids. V lost 5 bases and J 13 bases, leaving 18 bases between the germline ends. CDR3 in amino acids: CASSPTPGGGQFF. CDR3 sequence (DNA): TGTGCCAGCAGTCCAACCCCCGGGGGCGGCCAGTTCTTC.